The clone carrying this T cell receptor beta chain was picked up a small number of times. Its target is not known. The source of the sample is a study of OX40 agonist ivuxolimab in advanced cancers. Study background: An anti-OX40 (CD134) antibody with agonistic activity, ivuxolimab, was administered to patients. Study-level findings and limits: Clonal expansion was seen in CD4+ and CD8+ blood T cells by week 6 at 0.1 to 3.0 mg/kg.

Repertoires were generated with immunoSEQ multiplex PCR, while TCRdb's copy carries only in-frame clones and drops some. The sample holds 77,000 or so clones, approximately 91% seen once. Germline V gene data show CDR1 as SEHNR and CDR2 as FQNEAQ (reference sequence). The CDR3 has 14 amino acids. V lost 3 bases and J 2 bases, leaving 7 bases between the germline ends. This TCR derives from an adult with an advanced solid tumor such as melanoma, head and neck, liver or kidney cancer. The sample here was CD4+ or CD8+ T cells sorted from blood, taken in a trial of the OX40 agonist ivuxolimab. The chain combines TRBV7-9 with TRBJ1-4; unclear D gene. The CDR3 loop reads CASSLGSTNEKLFF. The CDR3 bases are TGTGCCAGCAGCTTGGGTAGCACTAATGAAAAACTGTTTTTT.